This TCR beta chain originates from a study of blood T cell repertoires in COVID-19. The assay was immunoSEQ multiplex PCR, and TCRdb's table has in-frame clones only and misses some. The table includes 150,000 to 160,000 clones, around 83% detected once. The sample taken for sequencing was peripheral blood. This sequence originates from a woman in her sixties with COVID-19, enrolled during active disease.

Here the CDR3 DNA reads TGCGCCAGCAGCTTGACAGGGGCACCTAACTATGGCTACACCTTC. Protein: CASSLTGAPNYGYTF. The rearrangement links TRBV5-1 to TRBJ1-2; 7 nucleotides line up with TRBD1. Germline CDR1 reads SGHRS; CDR2 reads YFSETQ. The V segment lost 1 base and the J segment 0 bases; nucleotides outside the gene matches: 3. This CDR3 spans 15 amino acids.